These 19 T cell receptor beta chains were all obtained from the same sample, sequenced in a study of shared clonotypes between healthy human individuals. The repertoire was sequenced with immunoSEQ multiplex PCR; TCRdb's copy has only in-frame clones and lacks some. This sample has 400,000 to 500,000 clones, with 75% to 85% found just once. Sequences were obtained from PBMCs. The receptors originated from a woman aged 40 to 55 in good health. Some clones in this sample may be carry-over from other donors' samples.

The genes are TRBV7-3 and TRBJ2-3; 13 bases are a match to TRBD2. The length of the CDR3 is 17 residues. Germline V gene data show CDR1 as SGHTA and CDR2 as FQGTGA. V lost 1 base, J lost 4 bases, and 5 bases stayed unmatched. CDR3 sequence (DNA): TGTGCCAGCAGCTTAATTAGGACTAGCGGGAGCGCAGATACGCAGTATTTT. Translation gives CASSLIRTSGSADTQYF.

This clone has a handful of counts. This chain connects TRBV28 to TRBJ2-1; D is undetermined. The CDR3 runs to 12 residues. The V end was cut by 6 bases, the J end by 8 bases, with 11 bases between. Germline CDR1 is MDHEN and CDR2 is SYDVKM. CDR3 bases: TGTGCCAGCAGCACGACTGTCGATGAGCAGTTCTTC. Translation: CASSTTVDEQFF.

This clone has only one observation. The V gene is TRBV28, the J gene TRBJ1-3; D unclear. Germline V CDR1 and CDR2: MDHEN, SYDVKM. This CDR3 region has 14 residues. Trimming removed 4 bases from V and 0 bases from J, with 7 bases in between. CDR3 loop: CASSYQVSGNTIYF. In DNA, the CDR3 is TGTGCCAGCAGTTATCAGGTCTCTGGAAACACCATATATTTT.

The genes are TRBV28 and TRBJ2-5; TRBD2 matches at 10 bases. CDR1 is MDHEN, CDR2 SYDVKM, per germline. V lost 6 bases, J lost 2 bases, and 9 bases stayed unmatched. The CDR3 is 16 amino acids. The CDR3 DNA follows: TGTGCCAGCAGCTCCACCCGACTAGCGGGTCAAGAGACCCAGTACTTC. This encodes CASSSTRLAGQETQYF. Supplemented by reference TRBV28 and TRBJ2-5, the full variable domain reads DVKVTQSSRYLVKRTGEKVFLECVQDMDHENMFWYRQDPGLGLRLIYFSYDVKMKEKGDIPEGYSVSREKKERFSLILESASTNQTSMYLCASSSTRLAGQETQYFGPGTRLLVL.

CDR3 loop: CASGSTGVGANVLTF. As DNA, the CDR3 is TGTGCCAGCGGCTCGACAGGGGTCGGGGCCAACGTCCTGACTTTC. The chain employs TRBV7-3 and TRBJ2-6, with 8 bases fitting TRBD1. V gave up 8 bases and J gave up 4 bases; unmatched junction bases: 7. The germline V gene encodes CDR1 SGHTA and CDR2 FQGTGA. CDR3 size: 15 residues.

The CDR3 nucleotides read TGTGCCAGCAGCTCGTCGGGACTTACCGGGGAGCTGTTTTTT. It translates to CASSSSGLTGELFF. This chain joins TRBV7-2 and TRBJ2-2; D may be TRBD2 (6 bases). The CDR3 extends over 14 amino acids. Between the trimmed V and J ends, which lost 4 bases and 5 bases, there was a span of 11 bases. Germline CDR1 and CDR2: SGHTA and FQGNSA.

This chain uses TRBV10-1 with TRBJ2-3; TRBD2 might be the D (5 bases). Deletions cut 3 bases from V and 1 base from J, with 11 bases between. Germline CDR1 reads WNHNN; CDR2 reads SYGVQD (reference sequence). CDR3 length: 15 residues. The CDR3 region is CASSDMGEGTDTQYF. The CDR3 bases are TGCGCCAGCAGTGACATGGGAGAAGGCACAGATACGCAGTATTTT.

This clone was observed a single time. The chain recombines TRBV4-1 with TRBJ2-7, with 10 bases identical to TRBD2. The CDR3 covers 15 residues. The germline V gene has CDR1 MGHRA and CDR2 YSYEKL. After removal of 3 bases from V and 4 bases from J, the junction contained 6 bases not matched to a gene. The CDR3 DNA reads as TGCGCCAGCAGCCACCCAGCGGGAGGGTCGTACGAGCAGTACTTC. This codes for CASSHPAGGSYEQYF.

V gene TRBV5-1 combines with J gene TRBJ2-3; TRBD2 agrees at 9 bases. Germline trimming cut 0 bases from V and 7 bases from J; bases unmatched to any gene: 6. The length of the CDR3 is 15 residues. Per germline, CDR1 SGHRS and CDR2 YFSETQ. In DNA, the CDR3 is TGCGCCAGCAGCTTGGCTAGCGGGATGGGTAATACGCAGTATTTT. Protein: CASSLASGMGNTQYF.

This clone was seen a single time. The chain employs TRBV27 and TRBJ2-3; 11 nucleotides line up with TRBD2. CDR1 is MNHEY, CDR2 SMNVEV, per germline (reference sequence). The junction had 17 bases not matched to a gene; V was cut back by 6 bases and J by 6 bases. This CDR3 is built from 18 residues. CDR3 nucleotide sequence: TGTGCCAGCAGCCTTATAGGGACTAGCGGAGTCCCACCGGATACGCAGTATTTT. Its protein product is CASSLIGTSGVPPDTQYF.

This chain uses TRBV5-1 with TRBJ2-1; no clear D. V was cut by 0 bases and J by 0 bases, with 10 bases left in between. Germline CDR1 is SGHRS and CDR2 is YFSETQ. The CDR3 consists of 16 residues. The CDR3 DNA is TGCGCCAGCAGCTTGGCCCCCTCAAGCTCCTACAATGAGCAGTTCTTC. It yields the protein CASSLAPSSSYNEQFF.

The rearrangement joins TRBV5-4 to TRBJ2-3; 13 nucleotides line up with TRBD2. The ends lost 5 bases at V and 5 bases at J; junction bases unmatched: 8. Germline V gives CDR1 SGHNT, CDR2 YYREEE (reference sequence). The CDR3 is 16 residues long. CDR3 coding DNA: TGTGCCAGCAGTACCGGGACTAGCGGGATTGGAGATACGCAGTATTTT. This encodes CASSTGTSGIGDTQYF.

The CDR3 here is CASSEGATYEQYF. CDR3 bases: TGCGCCAGCAGTGAGGGGGCAACCTACGAGCAGTACTTC. J is TRBJ2-7 and V is TRBV10-1, with D perhaps matching TRBD1 (5 bases). V was trimmed by 2 bases and J by 2 bases, leaving 7 bases between them. Germline V gives CDR1 WNHNN, CDR2 SYGVQD (reference sequence). CDR3 length equals 13 residues.

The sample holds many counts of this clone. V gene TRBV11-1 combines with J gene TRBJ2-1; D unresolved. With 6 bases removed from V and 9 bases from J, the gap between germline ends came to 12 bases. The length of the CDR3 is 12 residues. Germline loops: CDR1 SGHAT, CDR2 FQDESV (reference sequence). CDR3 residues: CASRKAGFEQFF. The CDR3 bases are TGTGCCAGCAGGAAAGCAGGTTTTGAGCAGTTCTTC.

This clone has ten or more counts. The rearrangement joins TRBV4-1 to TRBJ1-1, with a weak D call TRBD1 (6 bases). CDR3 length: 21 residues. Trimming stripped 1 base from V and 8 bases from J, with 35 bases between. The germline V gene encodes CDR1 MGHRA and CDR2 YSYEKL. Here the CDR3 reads CASSQVWGASVLMDAKDEAFF. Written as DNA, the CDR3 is TGCGCCAGCAGCCAAGTGTGGGGGGCTTCGGTTCTAATGGACGCGAAAGACGAAGCTTTCTTT.

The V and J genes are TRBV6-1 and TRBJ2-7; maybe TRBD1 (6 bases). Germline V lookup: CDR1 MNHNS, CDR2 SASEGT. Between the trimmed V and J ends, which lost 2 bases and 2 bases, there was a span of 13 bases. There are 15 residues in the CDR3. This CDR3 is CASSESGQPTYEQYF. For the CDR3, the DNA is TGTGCCAGCAGTGAATCTGGACAGCCTACCTACGAGCAGTACTTC.

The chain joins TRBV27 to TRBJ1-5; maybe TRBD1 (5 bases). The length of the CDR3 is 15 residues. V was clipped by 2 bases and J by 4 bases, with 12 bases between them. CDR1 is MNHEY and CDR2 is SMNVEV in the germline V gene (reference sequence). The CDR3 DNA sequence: TGTGCCAGCAGTTTAAGTCCGGGGGGGAATCAGCCCCAGCATTTT. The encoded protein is CASSLSPGGNQPQHF.

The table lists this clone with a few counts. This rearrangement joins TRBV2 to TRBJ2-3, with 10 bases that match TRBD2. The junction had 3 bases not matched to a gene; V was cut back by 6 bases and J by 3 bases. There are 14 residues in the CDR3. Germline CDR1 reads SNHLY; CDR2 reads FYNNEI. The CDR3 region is CASRPTSGTDTQYF. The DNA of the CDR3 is TGTGCCAGCAGGCCGACTAGCGGGACAGATACGCAGTATTTT.

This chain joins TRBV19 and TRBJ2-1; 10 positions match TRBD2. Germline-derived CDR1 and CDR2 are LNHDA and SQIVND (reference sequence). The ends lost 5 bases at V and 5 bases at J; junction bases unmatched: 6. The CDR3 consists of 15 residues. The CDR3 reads CASSPWTSGDNEQFF. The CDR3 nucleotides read TGTGCCAGTAGTCCCTGGACTAGCGGCGACAATGAGCAGTTCTTC.